Reported below is one TCR beta chain. Its antigen is currently unknown. The data were obtained in a study of a mutant IDH1 vaccine in newly diagnosed glioma. The wider study: Of treated patients, around 60% were men and about 38% women, averaging around 40 years.

In germline, CDR1 is SGDLS, CDR2 YYNGEE. The CDR3 spans 15 residues. Trimming stripped 0 bases from V and 1 base from J, with 10 bases between. Study outcomes and limitations: With respect to changes in top peripheral T cell clonotypes, pseudoprogression seemed unrelated.

Time point noted: week 35, safety follow-up. Vaccinated patients received 300 ug of mutant IDH1 20-mer peptide per dose, with topical imiquimod. The assay was immunoSEQ multiplex PCR, and TCRdb's table has in-frame clones only and misses some. There are tens of thousands of clones in the sample; 88% occur only once, and under 7.5% lies in the top ten. The sample was PBMCs, taken from a glioma patient whose treatment included an IDH1 peptide vaccine. The TCR was taken from a woman between 40 and 55 years old with glioma. The chain employs TRBV9 and TRBJ1-1; a possible D gene is TRBD1 (5 bases). The CDR3 bases are TGTGCCAGCAGCGTAGGGGACGTCGAGAACACTGAAGCTTTCTTT. It is translated as CASSVGDVENTEAFF.